Listed below are T cell receptor beta chains from one sample, sequenced in a study of shared clonotypes between healthy human individuals. Some clones are missing from TCRdb's copy, which holds only in-frame ones; the method was immunoSEQ multiplex PCR. The sample has some 1,100,000 clones, 75% to 85% seen once; the top ten hold under 0.65%. Sequencing used memory CD4+ T cells from PBMCs. The receptors originated from a young man in good health. Some clones in this sample may be carry-over from other donors' samples. CDR3s include the opening cysteine and the closing phenylalanine or tryptophan. A D gene is named only where the DNA matches it firmly. The size field is filled for only some rows; it gives once, few, many or a size class.

v_call	j_call	clone_size	d_call	cdr3_nt	cdr3_aa
TRBV5-4	TRBJ1-2	.	.	TGTGCCAGCAGCGGCGCGAATCGAGTGCCCGGGGATGGTGGCTACACCTTC	CASSGANRVPGDGGYTF
TRBV30	TRBJ1-2	.	.	TGTGCCTGGAGTATAGGGGCGGGCTATGGCTACACCTTC	CAWSIGAGYGYTF
TRBV9	TRBJ1-5	few	TRBD1	TGTGCCAGCAGCCAAACAGGGGGAAATCAGCCCCAGCATTTT	CASSQTGGNQPQHF
TRBV30	TRBJ2-1	.	TRBD2	TGTGCCTGGAGTGGGGCTAGCGGGGTACCCAATGAGCAGTTCTTC	CAWSGASGVPNEQFF
TRBV6-1	TRBJ2-7	.	.	TGTGCCAGCGGAACAGGCCCTTACGAGCAGTACTTC	CASGTGPYEQYF
TRBV27	TRBJ2-2	.	.	TGTGCCAGCACCGTCCTGGTGGGCGGACGCACCGGGGAGCTGTTTTTT	CASTVLVGGRTGELFF
TRBV29-1	TRBJ1-4	.	.	TGCAGCGTTGTAAAGGGTGAAAAACTGTTTTTT	CSVVKGEKLFF
TRBV10-3	TRBJ1-2	.	TRBD1	TGTGCCATCAGTGAGTCAGCAGGGGGCAAGGGCTACACCTTC	CAISESAGGKGYTF
TRBV18	TRBJ1-4	.	TRBD1	TGTGCCAGCTCACTTCAGGGACAGGATAATGAAAAACTGTTTTTT	CASSLQGQDNEKLFF
TRBV5-1	TRBJ2-1	.	.	TGCGCCAGCAGCTTGGAGGGCAGGAGCTCCTACAATGAGCAGTTCTTC	CASSLEGRSSYNEQFF
TRBV5-6	TRBJ1-1	.	.	TGTGCCAGCAGCCTCACACTGAACACTGAAGCTTTCTTT	CASSLTLNTEAFF
TRBV4-2	TRBJ2-5	once	TRBD2	TGTGCCAGCAGCCTTTTCAAGACTAGCGGGAGTTCCGAGACCCAGTACTTC	CASSLFKTSGSSETQYF
TRBV27	TRBJ1-3	once	TRBD1	TGTGCCAGCAGGCCGGGACAGGGGAGAGGAAACACCATATATTTT	CASRPGQGRGNTIYF
TRBV5-1	TRBJ2-2	.	.	TGCGCCAGCAGCCCGGGACCGCTGAACACCGGGGAGCTGTTTTTT	CASSPGPLNTGELFF
TRBV29-1	TRBJ1-1	.	.	TGCAGCGTGGGAATGATGAACACTGAAGCTTTCTTT	CSVGMMNTEAFF
TRBV9	TRBJ2-4	.	TRBD2	TGTGCCAGCAGCGCAACTGCTAGCGGGATTCAGTACTTC	CASSATASGIQYF
TRBV7-2	TRBJ2-5	.	TRBD2	TGTGCCAGCAGCCGGCTAGCGGTGGGGGAGACCCAGTACTTC	CASSRLAVGETQYF
TRBV7-2	TRBJ2-2	.	.	TGTGCCAGCAGCGCCCGGTCGCTAGCTCCCGGGGAGCTGTTTTTT	CASSARSLAPGELFF
TRBV30	TRBJ1-1	.	.	TGTGCCTGGAGTGTACGGGCTGAAGCTTTCTTT	CAWSVRAEAFF
TRBV19	TRBJ2-3	.	.	TGTGCCAGTAGTATAGCGGACTATGCGGATACGCAGTATTTT	CASSIADYADTQYF
TRBV5-1	TRBJ2-2	.	TRBD2	TGCGCCAGCAGCTTGGCCCCTCCTAGCGGGAGTGTCCCCGGGGAGCTGTTTTTT	CASSLAPPSGSVPGELFF
TRBV6-4	TRBJ2-2	.	.	TGTGCCAGCGCGGGTGACACCGGGGAGCTGTTTTTT	CASAGDTGELFF
TRBV18	TRBJ2-3	.	.	TGTGCCAGCTCGTACCGCACATCAGATACGCAGTATTTT	CASSYRTSDTQYF
TRBV7-9	TRBJ2-7	once	.	TGTGCCAGCAGTCAGGCATCCGAGCAGTACTTC	CASSQASEQYF
TRBV28	TRBJ1-1	.	.	TGTGCCAGCAGTCGAAGGGAGAACACTGAAGCTTTCTTT	CASSRRENTEAFF
TRBV30	TRBJ2-4	.	TRBD1	TGTGCCTGGAGCGGGGACAGGAGGATTCAGTACTTC	CAWSGDRRIQYF
TRBV4-1	TRBJ2-7	few	.	TGCGCCAGCAGCCAAGATCCGACAGCTACCTACGAGCAGTACTTC	CASSQDPTATYEQYF
TRBV11-2	TRBJ2-5	.	.	TGTGCCAGCAGCTCGACTATACGGACAGGGAGGGAAGAGACCCAGTACTTC	CASSSTIRTGREETQYF
TRBV28	TRBJ2-7	once	TRBD1	TGTGCCAGCAATCCAACAGGGACAGCCTACGAGCAGTACTTC	CASNPTGTAYEQYF
TRBV19	TRBJ2-3	once	TRBD2	TGTGCCAGTAGTACTAGCGGGAGTGATACGCAGTATTTT	CASSTSGSDTQYF
TRBV6-1	TRBJ1-2	.	.	TGTGCCAGCCTTGGGCAGACCCCGAACTATGGCTACACCTTC	CASLGQTPNYGYTF
TRBV2	TRBJ1-2	.	.	TGTGCCAGCAGTGAGCAGACACCTAACTATGGCTACACCTTC	CASSEQTPNYGYTF
TRBV5-4	TRBJ2-5	once	TRBD2	TGTGCCAGCTGGAAGAGGCGGGAGGGCGGGTCAGAGACCCAGTACTTC	CASWKRREGGSETQYF
TRBV2	TRBJ2-3	.	.	TGTGCCAGCAGTCCTCGGACGGCTACTAGCACAGATACGCAGTATTTT	CASSPRTATSTDTQYF
TRBV2	TRBJ2-3	.	TRBD2	TGTGCCAGCAGTGTTATGGGGTTTCGGCTAGCGGATACCCCTAGCACAGATACGCAGTATTTT	CASSVMGFRLADTPSTDTQYF
TRBV27	TRBJ1-2	.	TRBD1	TGTGCCAGCAGCCCTCTAGACAGGGTCGCCTATGGCTACACCTTC	CASSPLDRVAYGYTF
TRBV11-2	TRBJ1-2	few	.	TGTGCCAGCAGCTTAGGTGGGAAGGTTTACACCTTC	CASSLGGKVYTF
TRBV5-8	TRBJ2-5	.	TRBD2	TGTGCCAGCAGCTTGGTAGCTAGCGGAGTAGAGACCCAGTACTTC	CASSLVASGVETQYF
TRBV4-3	TRBJ2-7	.	.	TGCGCCAGCAGCCCCACGGGGGCGACTTCCTACGAGCAGTACTTC	CASSPTGATSYEQYF